Below, one TCR beta chain is given with its context. Antigen specificity is unknown. This specimen belongs to a study of vaccination and CD4 T cells after COVID-19. Across the whole study: Across the group, participants received two doses of either BNT162b2 or mRNA-1273 vaccine. Control cultures were supplied with a CEFX pool, an HIV-1 Nef pool, or no peptide at all.

The ends were cut back, 0 bases at V and 5 bases at J, with 13 bases in the middle. The CDR3 covers 14 residues. CDR1 is DFQATT and CDR2 is SNEGSKA in the germline V gene (reference sequence). The Oncomine TCR Beta short-read assay sequenced DNA from cultured CD4+ T cells. TCRdb itself ran the PCR reads through MiXCR, one entry per CDR3 protein. The data hold nearly 15,000 distinct CDR3 sequences, with over 50% observed a single time. Treatment of the sample: roughly ten-day PBMC culture with coronavirus spike peptide pools or control peptides (ViraFEST assay). The source of this sequence is a human donor who had recovered from COVID-19. Sequenced input: CD4+ T cells from blood, cultured in vitro. V gene TRBV20-1 combines with J gene TRBJ2-5, with no clear D. The CDR3 nucleotides are TGCAGTGCTAGAGATCCAGTTCTGGATGAGACCCAGTACTTC. It specifies CSARDPVLDETQYF.